The 26 T cell receptor beta chains reported below all come from one sample, sequenced in a study of Ad26.COV2.S vaccination and SARS-CoV-2 variants. The table came from immunoSEQ multiplex PCR; TCRdb's copy has only in-frame clones and leaves some out. The data show some 320,000 clones, approximately 86% seen once. Specified treatment: around 19 received Ad26.COV2.S at low or high dose, single or two shots; about 5 received placebo; per-sample allocation not given. Day 63 after the first injection of vaccine or placebo was the sampling time. This material consisted of peripheral blood, taken in a trial of Ad26.COV2.S vaccine versus placebo. These receptors all stem from a person aged 18-65 years who received the Ad26.COV2.S COVID-19 vaccine or a placebo.

The V gene is TRBV3-1 (or the pseudogene TRBV3-2), the J gene TRBJ2-3; TRBD1 might be the D (6 bases). This CDR3 region has 14 residues. Trimming shortened V by 3 bases and J by 6 bases, and 13 bases separated the two germline ends. Per germline, CDR1 LGHDT and CDR2 YNNKEL (reference sequence). CDR3 nucleotides: TGTGCCAGCAGCCAGAACAGGGCTCGGGATACGCAGTATTTT. This encodes CASSQNRARDTQYF.

The chain uses TRBV10-3 and TRBJ1-2; D not certain. The germline V and J ends were trimmed by 5 bases and 8 bases, with 12 bases remaining between them. The length of the CDR3 is 12 residues. Germline CDR1 ENHRY, CDR2 SYGVKD. The CDR3 DNA sequence: TGTGCCATCAGTCATGAAGTAAAAGGCTACACCTTC. Amino acid sequence: CAISHEVKGYTF.

V gene TRBV25-1 combines with J gene TRBJ1-1; 8 bases match TRBD1. This CDR3 has 15 amino acids. V gave up 4 bases and J gave up 1 base; unmatched junction bases: 5. CDR1 and CDR2 (germline): MGHDK, SYGVNS. The CDR3 nucleotides are TGTGCCAGCAGTGCAGGGACAGGAGAGAACACTGAAGCTTTCTTT. Its translation: CASSAGTGENTEAFF. The full variable domain, completed using reference TRBV25-1 and TRBJ1-1, is EADIYQTPRYLVIGTGKKITLECSQTMGHDKMYWYQQDPGMELHLIHYSYGVNSTEKGDLSSESTVSRIRTEHFPLTLESARPSHTSQYLCASSAGTGENTEAFFGQGTRLTVV.

This clone appeared a single time. Germline and junction disagree at one end, which may indicate a read error. The V gene is TRBV6-5, the J gene TRBJ2-7; 8 bases map to TRBD1. Per the germline V gene, CDR1 is MNHEY and CDR2 is SVGAGI. The CDR3 sequence is 13 residues long. DNA for the CDR3: TGTGCCAGCAGTCACTCCAGGGGGCACGAGCAGTACTTC. As protein: CASSHSRGHEQYF.

The chain combines TRBV6-5 with TRBJ1-1; D ambiguous. The CDR3 extends over 13 amino acids. Trimming shortened V by 5 bases and J by 2 bases, and 9 bases separated the two germline ends. Germline CDR1 reads MNHEY; CDR2 reads SVGAGI. The CDR3 DNA is TGTGCCAGCAGTATCGACCCTAACACTGAAGCTTTCTTT. Protein product: CASSIDPNTEAFF.

The chain carries TRBV18 and TRBJ1-1, with D perhaps TRBD1 (6 bases). This CDR3 is built from 13 residues. Germline V gene lookup returns CDR1 KGHSH and CDR2 LQKENI. V was shortened by 7 bases and J by 4 bases, with 13 bases between the two germline ends. The CDR3 sequence is CASLGTPITEAFF. CDR3 nucleotides: TGTGCCAGCTTGGGGACACCAATCACTGAAGCTTTCTTT.

This sequence joins TRBV4-1 and TRBJ1-1; D is possibly TRBD1 (5 bases). This CDR3 region has 17 residues. Trimming cost V 4 bases and J 4 bases, with 22 bases left between them. Germline CDR1 MGHRA, CDR2 YSYEKL. The CDR3 DNA sequence: TGCGCCAGCAGCCCCGGACAAGGTGGGCGGATAAGCACTGAAGCTTTCTTT. Its protein is CASSPGQGGRISTEAFF.

This chain's CDR3 is CASSKQGPYQETQYF. The CDR3 DNA sequence: TGTGCCAGCAGTAAACAGGGCCCGTACCAAGAGACCCAGTACTTC. The chain has TRBV9 and TRBJ2-5; D is possibly TRBD1 (6 bases). The germline gives CDR1 SGDLS, CDR2 YYNGEE. V lost 5 bases to trimming and J lost 0 bases, with 14 bases between them. This CDR3 region has 15 residues. Together with reference TRBV9 and TRBJ2-5, the CDR3 gives the full variable domain: DSGVTQTPKHLITATGQRVTLRCSPRSGDLSVYWYQQSLDQGLQFLIQYYNGEERAKGNILERFSAQQFPDLHSELNLSSLELGDSALYFCASSKQGPYQETQYFGPGTRLLVL.

J is TRBJ2-5 and V is TRBV30; no reliable D call. The CDR3 covers 11 residues. The V and J ends lost 0 bases and 5 bases respectively, with 4 bases between them. CDR1 and CDR2 (germline): GTSNPN, SVGIG (reference sequence). Written as DNA, the CDR3 is TGTGCCTGGAGTGTAAGCGAGACCCAGTACTTC. Amino acid sequence: CAWSVSETQYF.

V usage is TRBV4-3 and J usage is TRBJ1-5; TRBD1 might be the D (5 bases). The CDR3 length is 14 residues. Looked up from germline, CDR1 is LGHNA and CDR2 is YSLEER. V was trimmed by 0 bases and J by 7 bases, leaving 10 bases between them. CDR3 region: CASSQDQGDQPQHF. The CDR3 DNA is TGCGCCAGCAGCCAAGACCAGGGAGACCAGCCCCAGCATTTT.

This clone was recorded once. The genes are TRBV7-9 and TRBJ1-1, with 7 bases fitting TRBD1. The CDR3 is 16 amino acids. V trimming: 2 bases; J trimming: 1 base; junction bases outside the gene matches: 7. Germline CDR1 is SEHNR and CDR2 is FQNEAQ (reference sequence). The DNA of the CDR3 is TGTGCCAGCAGCTTACTTAGGGGGCTAGGGAACACTGAAGCTTTCTTT. Its protein is CASSLLRGLGNTEAFF.

This sequence joins TRBV5-1 and TRBJ1-1; D uncertain. The CDR3 consists of 14 residues. V lost 2 bases, J lost 3 bases, and 11 bases lay in between. In germline, CDR1 is SGHRS, CDR2 YFSETQ. Here the CDR3 reads CASSLLSRDTEAFF. CDR3 nucleotides: TGCGCCAGCAGCTTACTGTCGAGGGACACTGAAGCTTTCTTT.

This chain joins TRBV4-3 and TRBJ2-1; 8 positions agree with TRBD2. Germline lookup yields CDR1 LGHNA and CDR2 YSLEER. The CDR3 sequence is 15 residues long. V trimming: 1 base; J trimming: 12 bases; junction bases outside the gene matches: 11. CDR3 in amino acids: CASSQVNGGASGQFF. CDR3 coding DNA: TGCGCCAGCAGCCAAGTGAACGGGGGGGCGTCTGGGCAGTTCTTC.

The chain combines TRBV6-2 or TRBV6-3 with TRBJ2-5; D is perhaps TRBD1 (6 bases). Germline loops: CDR1 MNHEY, CDR2 SVGEGT. Trimming cost V 2 bases and J 4 bases, with 11 bases left between them. The CDR3 is 14 amino acids. The chain's CDR3 is CASSYGVGGETQYF. CDR3 bases: TGTGCCAGCAGTTACGGGGTAGGGGGAGAGACCCAGTACTTC.

V gene TRBV6-1 combines with J gene TRBJ1-2; D is possibly TRBD1 (5 bases). V lost 4 bases and J lost 0, with 18 bases in between. CDR3 length: 17 residues. CDR1 and CDR2 (germline): MNHNS, SASEGT. The DNA for the CDR3 is TGTGCCAGCAGTGGGGTTTGGGGGAGAAGCACTAACTATGGCTACACCTTC. Amino acid sequence: CASSGVWGRSTNYGYTF.

The chain carries TRBV6-5 and TRBJ1-4; TRBD1 matches at 9 bases. V was clipped by 3 bases and J by 7 bases; unmatched bases: 6. Germline CDR1 reads MNHEY; CDR2 reads SVGAGI. The CDR3 is 15 amino acids. DNA of the CDR3: TGTGCCAGCAGTTATACAGGGGGCGGCGGTGAAAAACTGTTTTTT. Translated: CASSYTGGGGEKLFF.

This chain joins TRBV6-5 and TRBJ1-5, with D possibly matching TRBD1 (6 bases). Germline V gene data show CDR1 as MNHEY and CDR2 as SVGAGI. Trimming cost V 7 bases and J 7 bases, with 20 bases left between them. The CDR3 totals 15 residues. CDR3 DNA sequence: TGTGCCAGCACCCTGAGCTGGGGGGGCGCGCAGCCCCAGCATTTT. This sequence encodes CASTLSWGGAQPQHF.

The chain couples TRBV25-1 to TRBJ1-4; no clear D. Germline loops: CDR1 MGHDK, CDR2 SYGVNS. CDR3 length: 13 amino acids. Trimming pared 2 bases from V and 8 bases from J, leaving 9 bases between. CDR3 sequence: CASSEIGPEKLFF. CDR3 DNA sequence: TGTGCCAGCAGTGAAATTGGGCCGGAAAAACTGTTTTTT.

This chain connects TRBV19 to TRBJ1-5; tentatively, D is TRBD1 (5 bases). Looked up from germline, CDR1 is LNHDA and CDR2 is SQIVND (reference sequence). V shed 5 bases and J shed 3 bases, with 14 bases lying between them. The CDR3 totals 15 residues. The chain's CDR3 is CASSARRDDNQPQHF. Here the CDR3 DNA reads TGTGCCAGTAGTGCCAGAAGGGACGACAATCAGCCCCAGCATTTT.

This chain joins TRBV2 and TRBJ1-5; D gene ambiguous. This CDR3 is built from 15 residues. V shed 5 bases and J shed 1 base, with 12 bases lying between them. Germline V gives CDR1 SNHLY, CDR2 FYNNEI. The CDR3 nucleotides read TGTGCCAGCAGTTCAGGATCCATAAGCAATCAGCCCCAGCATTTT. Residues: CASSSGSISNQPQHF.

The chain recombines TRBV4-3 with TRBJ1-6; the D gene is possibly TRBD1 (5 bases). The germline CDR1 and CDR2 sequences are LGHNA and YSLEER. With 1 base removed from V and 14 bases from J, the gap between germline ends came to 15 bases. This CDR3 region has 14 residues. This CDR3 is CASSQVGDLRALHF. The CDR3 DNA sequence: TGCGCCAGCAGCCAAGTTGGGGATCTCAGGGCCCTCCACTTT.

This clone occurred a few times. The chain joins TRBV6-5 to TRBJ1-1; D not certain. There are 15 residues in the CDR3. The V end lost 0 bases, the J end lost 3 bases, and 11 bases lay between the germline ends. Germline loops: CDR1 MNHEY, CDR2 SVGAGI. For the CDR3, the DNA is TGTGCCAGCAGTTACTCGAGGTACACCTACACTGAAGCTTTCTTT. This codes for CASSYSRYTYTEAFF.

V gene TRBV10-1 combines with J gene TRBJ1-1; a possible D gene is TRBD1 (5 bases). The CDR3 totals 13 residues. With 6 bases removed from V and 0 bases from J, the gap between germline ends came to 8 bases. CDR1 is WNHNN and CDR2 is SYGVQD in the germline V gene (reference sequence). Here the CDR3 reads CASRAGLNTEAFF. In nucleotides, the CDR3 is TGCGCCAGCAGAGCAGGGCTGAACACTGAAGCTTTCTTT.

The V and J genes are TRBV5-6 and TRBJ1-6, with D hard to call. V was pared by 1 base and J by 6 bases, with 8 bases between. The CDR3 sequence is 14 residues long. CDR1 is SGHDT and CDR2 is YYEEEE in the germline V gene. The CDR3 nucleotides read TGTGCCAGCAGCTTGAACCGTATTAATTCACCCCTCCACTTT. Its translation: CASSLNRINSPLHF.

The chain has TRBV2 and TRBJ2-5; D gene unclear. The CDR3 is 12 amino acids. Trimming took 2 bases from V and 4 from J, leaving 5 bases between them. Germline assignment: CDR1 SNHLY and CDR2 FYNNEI. CDR3 region: CASSEIGETQYF. DNA for the CDR3: TGTGCCAGCAGTGAAATCGGAGAGACCCAGTACTTC.

The chain links TRBV11-1 to TRBJ2-2; 9 bases fit TRBD1. CDR1 and CDR2 from the germline V gene are SGHAT and FQDESV (reference sequence). The CDR3 totals 14 residues. Trimming took 7 bases from V and 7 from J; bases not matched to a gene: 7. The CDR3 bases are TGTGCCAGCAAAGGGACAGGGTCGGACGGGGAGCTGTTTTTT. Residues: CASKGTGSDGELFF.